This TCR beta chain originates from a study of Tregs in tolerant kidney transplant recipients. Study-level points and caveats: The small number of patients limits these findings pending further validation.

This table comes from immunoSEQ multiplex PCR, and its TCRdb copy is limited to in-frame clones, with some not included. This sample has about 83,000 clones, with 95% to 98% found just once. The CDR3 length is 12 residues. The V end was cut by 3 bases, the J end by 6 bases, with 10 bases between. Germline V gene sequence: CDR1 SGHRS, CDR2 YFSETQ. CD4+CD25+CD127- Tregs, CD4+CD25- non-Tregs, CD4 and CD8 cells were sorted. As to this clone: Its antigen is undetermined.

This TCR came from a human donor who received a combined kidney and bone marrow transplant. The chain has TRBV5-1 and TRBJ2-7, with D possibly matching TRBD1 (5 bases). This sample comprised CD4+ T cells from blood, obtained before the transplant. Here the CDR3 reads CASSYRFPEQYF. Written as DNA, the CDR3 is TGCGCCAGCAGCTACAGGTTTCCCGAGCAGTACTTC. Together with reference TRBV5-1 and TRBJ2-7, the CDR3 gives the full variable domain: KAGVTQTPRYLIKTRGQQVTLSCSPISGHRSVSWYQQTPGQGLQFLFEYFSETQRNKGNFPGRFSGRQFSNSRSEMNVSTLELGDSALYLCASSYRFPEQYFGPGTRLTVT.